This TCR beta chain was identified during a study of T cell repertoires in cytomegalovirus infection. TCRdb ran MiXCR on the reads and lists one entry per CDR3 protein. The table includes 630,000 or so distinct CDR3 sequences, roughly 24% detected once. V lost 7 bases and J lost 4; bases outside the gene matches: 7. The CDR3 is 13 amino acids. Germline CDR1 is SQVTM and CDR2 is ANQGSEA. The rearrangement joins TRBV29-1 to TRBJ2-1, with 7 bases that match TRBD2. The sequence was obtained from a human donor in good health (CMV status not recorded). Some clones in this sample may be carry-over from other donors' samples. The sequenced sample was CD8+ T cells from PBMCs. The CDR3, as DNA: TGCAGCGGATACCCGGGACTATACAATGAGCAGTTCTTC. It specifies CSGYPGLYNEQFF.